There are many counts of the clone carrying this T cell receptor beta chain. This sample is drawn from a study of T cells in Graves' hyperthyroidism and ophthalmopathy. As for the study in general: The authors collected peripheral blood at initial diagnosis, before any treatment.

Regions amplified from RNA transcripts were the TCR beta CDR3 regions. The HTBI primer set served for first-round RT-PCR of the TCR CDR3. TCRdb analysed the multiplex PCR reads with MiXCR anew, one entry per CDR3 protein. The profile shows some 420,000 distinct CDR3 sequences, roughly 13% of them singletons. The study enrolled patients aged 18 to 65 with newly diagnosed hyperthyroidism of under 2 months' duration. Uncontrolled infection, other autoimmune disease, pregnancy and lactation each barred patients from inclusion. V was cut by 0 bases and J by 4 bases, with 10 bases left in between. The CDR3 is 13 amino acids. Looked up from germline, CDR1 is DFQATT and CDR2 is SNEGSKA (reference sequence).

The sequenced sample consisted of blood. The TCR sequence derives from a woman aged 18 to 35 with Graves' hyperthyroidism. The rearrangement joins TRBV20-1 to TRBJ2-7; unclear D gene. CDR3 bases: TGCAGTGCTAGAGATAGGACGGATTACGAGCAGTACTTC. Its protein is CSARDRTDYEQYF.